One sample yielded the 11 T cell receptor beta chains listed below, sequenced in a study of post-analysis software for immune sequencing data. Study-level findings and limits: Patients had higher frequencies than controls of four to six TRBV segments, including TRBV5-6, TRBV5-1 and TRBV20-1.

TCR beta cDNA libraries had unique molecular identifiers. TCRdb processed the PCR reads anew with MiXCR; each CDR3 protein has one entry. The sample includes roughly 580,000 distinct CDR3 sequences, about 44% of them seen just once. The antigens these receptors bind are not known. Sequencing input: blood. These receptors were taken from a girl under 18 with multiple sclerosis.

The gene calls are TRBV6-2 or TRBV6-3 and TRBJ1-5, with D maybe TRBD1 (5 bases). Germline assignment: CDR1 MNHEY and CDR2 SVGEGT. V was shortened by 5 bases and J by 4 bases, with 18 bases between the two germline ends. This CDR3 has 16 amino acids. The CDR3 DNA is TGTGCCAGCAGTACTCCCGGGAGGGGCGAGAATCAGCCCCAGCATTTT. Amino acid sequence: CASSTPGRGENQPQHF.

This clonotype was seen at least ten times. The rearrangement joins TRBV7-9 to TRBJ2-1, with unresolved D. The CDR3 length is 11 residues. Trimming took 5 bases from V and 10 from J, leaving 9 bases between them. In germline, CDR1 is SEHNR, CDR2 FQNEAQ (reference sequence). CDR3 sequence reads: CASSPLREQFF. The CDR3 DNA is TGTGCCAGCAGCCCTTTGCGCGAGCAGTTCTTC. Full variable domain (rest looked up from reference TRBV7-9 and TRBJ2-1): DTGVSQNPRHKITKRGQNVTFRCDPISEHNRLYWYRQTLGQGPEFLTYFQNEAQLEKSRLLSDRFSAERPKGSFSTLEIQRTEQGDSAMYLCASSPLREQFFGPGTRLTVL.

This clonotype was seen a few times. The V and J genes are TRBV12-3 or TRBV12-4 and TRBJ2-1; 8 bases line up with TRBD1. This CDR3 is 16 amino acids long. V gave up 3 bases and J gave up 5 bases; unmatched junction bases: 9. The DNA of the CDR3 is TGTGCCAGCAGTTTGTCAAGGCCAGGGGGCCACAATGAGCAGTTCTTC. Translation gives CASSLSRPGGHNEQFF.

The V call is TRBV24-1, the J call TRBJ1-5; D unclear. From germline, CDR1 is KGHDR and CDR2 SFDVKD. V was shortened by 10 bases and J by 4 bases, with 13 bases between the two germline ends. The CDR3 contains 13 residues. CDR3 protein: CATQGGRNQPQHF. As DNA, the CDR3 is TGTGCCACGCAAGGAGGGAGGAATCAGCCCCAGCATTTT.

This rearrangement joins TRBV29-1 to TRBJ2-7; D might be TRBD1 (5 bases). Trimming removed 3 bases from V and 5 bases from J, with 8 bases in between. This CDR3 is 11 amino acids long. Germline V gene sequence: CDR1 SQVTM, CDR2 ANQGSEA. The CDR3 loop reads CSVELQDEQYF. DNA for the CDR3: TGCAGCGTTGAGCTACAGGACGAGCAGTACTTC.

This clonotype was seen a handful of times. The genes are TRBV12-3 or TRBV12-4 and TRBJ1-2, with D maybe TRBD1 (6 bases). The CDR3 consists of 15 residues. The V and J ends lost 4 bases and 4 bases respectively, with 16 bases between them. The CDR3, as DNA: TGTGCCAGCAGTTCTCTCGGCAGGGGCTTCTATGGCTACACCTTC. Encoded protein: CASSSLGRGFYGYTF.

The chain combines TRBV20-1 with TRBJ2-7; D remains ambiguous. Germline assignment: CDR1 DFQATT and CDR2 SNEGSKA (reference sequence). The V end lost 1 base, the J end lost 5 bases, and 21 bases lay between the germline ends. CDR3 size: 16 residues. In nucleotides, the CDR3 is TGCAGTGCTAGAGTCCCTTGGGCATCGCCGGGCGACGAGCAGTACTTC. Translated: CSARVPWASPGDEQYF.

The chain employs TRBV3-1 and TRBJ2-7; tentatively, D is TRBD1 (6 bases). Trimming cost V 1 base and J 4 bases, with 11 bases left between them. Germline CDR1 LGHDT, CDR2 YNNKEL (reference sequence). The CDR3 consists of 14 residues. The CDR3 nucleotides read TGTGCCAGCAGCCAAGCAGGGGCTAAATACGAGCAGTACTTC. The encoded protein is CASSQAGAKYEQYF.

There are a few counts of this clonotype. The chain has TRBV27 and TRBJ2-3; possibly TRBD2 for D (6 bases). The CDR3 spans 15 residues. The germline V gene encodes CDR1 MNHEY and CDR2 SMNVEV (reference sequence). Deletions cut 2 bases from V and 9 bases from J, with 18 bases between. The CDR3 loop is CASSLGGQRAGTQYF. The CDR3 bases are TGTGCCAGCAGTTTAGGTGGGCAGCGGGCAGGGACGCAGTATTTT.

This clonotype came up a few times. The chain uses TRBV5-1 and TRBJ2-1; 7 bases are shared with TRBD1. CDR1 and CDR2 from the germline V gene are SGHRS and YFSETQ. V lost 2 bases to trimming and J lost 5 bases; unmatched junction nucleotides: 10. The length of the CDR3 is 16 residues. Here the CDR3 DNA reads TGCGCCAGCAGCTTATGGACAGGATCTGAGGACAATGAGCAGTTCTTC. It encodes CASSLWTGSEDNEQFF.

Comments on this clonotype: Sequence at one end of the junction differs from germline and may be a read error. The genes are TRBV15 and TRBJ2-1, with 13 bases lining up with TRBD2. The CDR3 spans 19 residues. CDR1 and CDR2 (germline): LNHNV, YYDKDF (reference sequence). The CDR3 region has the DNA TGTGTCACCAGCAGAGATGTACTAGCGGGGGGGCATAGATGGAATGAGCAGTTCTTC. It translates to CVTSRDVLAGGHRWNEQFF.